The 8 T cell receptor beta chains reported below all come from one sample, sequenced in a study of blood T cell repertoires in COVID-19. The assay was immunoSEQ multiplex PCR, and TCRdb's table has in-frame clones only and misses some. This table has more than 90,000 clones, around 85% appearing once. The sample comprised peripheral blood. Receptor source: a man between 50 and 59 years old with acute or convalescent COVID-19.

This chain joins TRBV29-1 and TRBJ2-4; D may be TRBD2 (6 bases). The CDR3 totals 12 residues. Per the germline V gene, CDR1 is SQVTM and CDR2 is ANQGSEA. V was cut by 6 bases and J by 5 bases, with 11 bases left in between. Here the CDR3 reads CSVAGGENIQYF. DNA for the CDR3: TGCAGCGTAGCGGGTGGGGAAAACATTCAGTACTTC.

The chain links TRBV9 to TRBJ2-5; no definite D call. Trimming took off 0 bases at V and 2 bases at J, with 8 bases between the two ends. The CDR3 consists of 14 residues. Germline CDR1 and CDR2: SGDLS and YYNGEE. The CDR3 reads CASSVDGVQETQYF. CDR3 DNA sequence: TGTGCCAGCAGCGTAGATGGAGTACAAGAGACCCAGTACTTC.

This clone is a singleton in its sample. The chain combines TRBV12-3 or TRBV12-4 with TRBJ2-2; D gene unclear. There are 13 residues in the CDR3. Trimming pared 4 bases from V and 7 bases from J, leaving 10 bases between. The CDR3 nucleotides read TGTGCCAGCAGTTCCGGCGCGGACGGGGAGCTGTTTTTT. Translation gives CASSSGADGELFF.

The chain recombines TRBV12-5 with TRBJ1-1; 8 bases line up with TRBD1. CDR1 LGHNT and CDR2 FRNRAP come from the germline V gene. CDR3 length: 17 residues. The ends lost 2 bases at V and 3 bases at J; junction bases unmatched: 11. CDR3 loop: CASGLRQGAVTDTEAFF. The CDR3 DNA is TGTGCTAGTGGTTTGAGGCAGGGGGCGGTCACGGACACTGAAGCTTTCTTT.

V usage is TRBV5-1 and J usage is TRBJ2-7, with TRBD1 identical over 8 bases. The junction had 7 bases not matched to a gene; V was cut back by 3 bases and J by 2 bases. Germline CDR1 reads SGHRS; CDR2 reads YFSETQ. CDR3 length: 15 residues. The CDR3 coding sequence is TGCGCCAGCAGCTCAGGACAGGGTAATCCCTACGAGCAGTACTTC. It encodes CASSSGQGNPYEQYF.

The chain carries TRBV28 and TRBJ1-2; D not certain. This CDR3 region has 13 residues. V gave up 4 bases and J gave up 3 bases, with 9 bases separating them. The germline gives CDR1 MDHEN, CDR2 SYDVKM. As DNA, the CDR3 is TGTGCCAGCAGTTGGCAGGAGGACTATGGCTACACCTTC. Translated: CASSWQEDYGYTF.

The chain joins TRBV4-1 to TRBJ1-2; 9 nucleotides align to TRBD1. The length of the CDR3 is 16 residues. Germline-derived CDR1 and CDR2 are MGHRA and YSYEKL. V trimming: 0 bases; J trimming: 5 bases; junction bases outside the gene matches: 7. The CDR3 DNA sequence: TGCGCCAGCAGCCAAGATCTCCGGGACAGGGTTTATGGCTACACCTTC. Protein sequence: CASSQDLRDRVYGYTF.

This sequence joins TRBV19 and TRBJ2-7; 15 bases map to TRBD2. Germline values: CDR1 LNHDA, CDR2 SQIVND (reference sequence). The CDR3 spans 18 residues. V was clipped by 6 bases and J by 0 bases; unmatched bases: 9. The CDR3 sequence: CASRRPGLAGGCSYEQYF. CDR3 sequence (DNA): TGTGCCAGTAGACGACCGGGACTAGCGGGAGGTTGCTCCTACGAGCAGTACTTC.